This TCR beta chain came from a study of cytomegalovirus exposure and HLA in healthy donors. General study results and limits: Later analysis suggested links between common viral pathogens and several top significant clusters. Among CMV-associated TCR beta chains, most appeared HLA-restricted in a later analysis.

J lost 4 bases, V lost 4 bases, and 3 bases had no gene match. The germline CDR1 and CDR2 sequences are SGHNT and YYREEE (reference sequence). CDR3 size: 13 residues. About this clone itself: What it binds is unknown.

A multiplex PCR was run with 60 Vbeta primers and 13 Jbeta primers. Authors' data handling: In a later analysis, 8.5 million to 14 million of 75 million to 90 million unique beta chains occurred in at least two donors. The assay was immunoSEQ multiplex PCR, and TCRdb's table has in-frame clones only and misses some. The D gene and trimming were derived from the DNA, and the V and J assignments and clone size from that table. The sample records some 150,000 clones, about 77% being singletons. This rearrangement joins TRBV5-4 to TRBJ1-2; TRBD1 aligns across 8 bases. Sequencing was performed on PBMCs. This TCR derives from a woman aged 45-60 years in good health and CMV-seronegative. The CDR3 region has the DNA TGTGCCAGCAGCGAAGGGACAGGCTATGGCTACACCTTC. Amino acids: CASSEGTGYGYTF. The full variable domain, in which reference TRBV5-4 and TRBJ1-2 provide the parts outside the CDR3, is ETGVTQSPTHLIKTRGQQVTLRCSSQSGHNTVSWYQQALGQGPQFIFQYYREEENGRGNFPPRFSGLQFPNYSSELNVNALELDDSALYLCASSEGTGYGYTFGSGTRLTVV.